The 8 T cell receptor beta chains reported below all come from one sample, sequenced in a study of blood T cells in healthy people across ages. The authors ran a second PCR of 7 to 11 cycles using a sample-barcoded 5' primer and a J-beta primer mix. TCRdb called the 5' RACE reads again in MiXCR, with one record for every CDR3 protein. The repertoire holds around 1,500,000 distinct CDR3 sequences, approximately 28% seen once, with 7.7% in the top ten. Sequenced sample: blood. These receptors were collected from a woman aged 25 to 45 in good health.

A word on this clonotype: A much larger clone lies a single base off, so this may be a read error. J is TRBJ2-1 and V is TRBV7-9; 8 bases agree with TRBD2. The CDR3 has 13 amino acids. Germline V gene sequence: CDR1 SEHNR, CDR2 FQNEAQ (reference sequence). The junction had 9 bases not matched to a gene; V was cut back by 10 bases and J by 7 bases. In DNA form, the CDR3 reads TGTGCCACCCGGAGTCAGCGGGGGAATGAGCAGTTCTTC. The encoded protein is CATRSQRGNEQFF.

A remark on this clonotype: A much more abundant neighbour one base away suggests this may be a read error. This sequence joins TRBV6-6 and TRBJ2-3; D unresolved. In germline, CDR1 is MNHNY, CDR2 SVGAGI (reference sequence). The CDR3 is 13 residues long. Trimming took off 7 bases at V and 0 bases at J, with 8 bases between the two ends. The CDR3 loop reads CASIDGSTDTQYF. In DNA form, the CDR3 reads TGTGCCAGCATTGACGGGAGCACAGATACGCAGTATTTT.

This clonotype turned up a few times. The chain joins TRBV28 to TRBJ2-5; D unclear. Trimming removed 6 bases from V and 4 bases from J, with 12 bases in between. This CDR3 has 13 residues. In germline, CDR1 is MDHEN, CDR2 SYDVKM. The CDR3 coding sequence is TGTGCCAGCAGCTCAGGTGGAACAGAGACCCAGTACTTC. It translates to CASSSGGTETQYF.

The V call is TRBV9, the J call TRBJ2-3; 9 bases match TRBD2. The CDR3 has 17 amino acids. CDR1 SGDLS and CDR2 YYNGEE come from the germline V gene. V lost 3 bases to trimming and J lost 4 bases; unmatched junction nucleotides: 12. CDR3 protein: CASSGKVEGLAADTQYF. The CDR3, as DNA: TGTGCCAGCAGCGGGAAGGTAGAGGGACTAGCAGCAGATACGCAGTATTTT.

This clonotype was detected only a few times. The chain links TRBV5-1 to TRBJ1-2, with 7 nucleotides matching TRBD1. The V segment lost 4 bases and the J segment 5 bases; nucleotides outside the gene matches: 5. This CDR3 region has 13 residues. In germline, CDR1 is SGHRS, CDR2 YFSETQ. Here the CDR3 DNA reads TGCGCCAGCAGCAAAGACAGGGTATATGGCTACACCTTC. It encodes CASSKDRVYGYTF.

The gene calls are TRBV20-1 and TRBJ2-1, with TRBD2 identical over 11 bases. The CDR3 totals 13 residues. The V segment lost 7 bases and the J segment 7 bases; nucleotides outside the gene matches: 6. The germline CDR1 and CDR2 sequences are DFQATT and SNEGSKA (reference sequence). For the CDR3, the DNA is TGCAGTGGGGCTAGCGGGGGGAAGAATGAGCAGTTCTTC. This translates into CSGASGGKNEQFF.

About this clonotype: At one end the junction does not follow the germline gene, possibly because of a read error. V is TRBV15 and J is TRBJ1-3; TRBD1 might be the D (5 bases). The CDR3 totals 16 residues. In germline, CDR1 is LNHNV, CDR2 YYDKDF (reference sequence). CDR3 nucleotide sequence: TGTGCCACCAGCAGAGTACGGGACCCTTCTGGAAGCACCATATATTTT. This translates into CATSRVRDPSGSTIYF.

This clonotype was detected only a few times. The rearrangement uses TRBV7-2 and TRBJ2-3; 7 positions agree with TRBD1. Germline V gene sequence: CDR1 SGHTA, CDR2 FQGNSA. V shed 5 bases and J 12 bases; nucleotides not matched to a gene: 11. This CDR3 contains 13 residues. The chain's CDR3 is CASSPETGQLQYF. As DNA, the CDR3 is TGTGCCAGCAGCCCGGAGACGGGACAGCTTCAGTATTTT. Together with reference TRBV7-2 and TRBJ2-3, the CDR3 gives the full variable domain: GAGVSQSPSNKVTEKGKDVELRCDPISGHTALYWYRQSLGQGLEFLIYFQGNSAPDKSGLPSDRFSAERTGGSVSTLTIQRTQQEDSAVYLCASSPETGQLQYFGPGTRLTVL.